This T cell receptor beta chain was identified in a study of T-cell memory formation after mild COVID-19. Germline CDR1 SGHVS, CDR2 FQNEAQ. CDR3 length equals 12 residues. Trimming shortened V by 5 bases and J by 6 bases, and 10 bases separated the two germline ends. This clonotype appeared a few times. Its antigen remains unknown. Findings and caveats of the study: Mainly in CM and EM were contracting CD4+ clones; CD8+ were in EMRA.

TCRdb recomputed calls from the 5' RACE reads with MiXCR, one row per CDR3 protein. The profile shows 190,000 or so distinct CDR3 sequences, roughly 23% of them singletons. The chain links TRBV7-8 to TRBJ1-1; D remains ambiguous. The sequenced material came from PBMCs or a T cell subset sorted from them (not recorded which). The sequence came from an adult woman who had mild COVID-19 (a few samples of this study predate the infection). Cell type and time point are not known. The CDR3 nucleotides are TGTGCCAGCAGCCCCCGTGGTTCTGAAGCTTTCTTT. It translates to CASSPRGSEAFF.